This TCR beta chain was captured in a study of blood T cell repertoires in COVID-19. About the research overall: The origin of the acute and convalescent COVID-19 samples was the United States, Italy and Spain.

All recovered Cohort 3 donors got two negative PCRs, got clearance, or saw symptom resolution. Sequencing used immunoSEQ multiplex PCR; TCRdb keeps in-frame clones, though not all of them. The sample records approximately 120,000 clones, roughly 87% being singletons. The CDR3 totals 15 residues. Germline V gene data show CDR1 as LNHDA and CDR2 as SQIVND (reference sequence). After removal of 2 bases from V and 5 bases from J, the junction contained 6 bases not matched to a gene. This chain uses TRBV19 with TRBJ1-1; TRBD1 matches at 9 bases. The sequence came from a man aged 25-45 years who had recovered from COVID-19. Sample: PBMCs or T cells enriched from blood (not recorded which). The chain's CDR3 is CASSILQGARTEAFF. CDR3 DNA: TGTGCCAGTAGTATATTACAGGGGGCGCGGACTGAAGCTTTCTTT.